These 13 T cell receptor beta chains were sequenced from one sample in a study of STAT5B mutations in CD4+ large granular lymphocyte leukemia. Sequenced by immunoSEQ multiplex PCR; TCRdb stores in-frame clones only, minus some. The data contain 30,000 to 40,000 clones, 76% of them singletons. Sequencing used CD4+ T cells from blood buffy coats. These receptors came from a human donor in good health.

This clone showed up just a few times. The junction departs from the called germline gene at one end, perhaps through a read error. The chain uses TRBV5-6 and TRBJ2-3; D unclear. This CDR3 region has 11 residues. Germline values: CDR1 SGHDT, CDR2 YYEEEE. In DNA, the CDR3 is TGTGCCAGCAGCTTCGTCGGTGAGGAGAATTTT. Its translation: CASSFVGEENF.

In DNA form, the CDR3 reads TGTGCCAGCAGCTTCCGTTTGGGAGATACGCAGTATTTT. The encoded protein is CASSFRLGDTQYF. This sequence joins TRBV5-6 and TRBJ2-3; D uncertain. Germline CDR1 and CDR2: SGHDT and YYEEEE. The CDR3 consists of 13 residues. The ends were cut back, 2 bases at V and 5 bases at J, with 9 bases in the middle.

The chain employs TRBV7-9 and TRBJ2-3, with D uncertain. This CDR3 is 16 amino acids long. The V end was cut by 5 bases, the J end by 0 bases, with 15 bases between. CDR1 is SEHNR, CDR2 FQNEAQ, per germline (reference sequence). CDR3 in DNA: TGTGCCAGCAGCCCGACCCGGGCCTCTAGCACAGATACGCAGTATTTT. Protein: CASSPTRASSTDTQYF.

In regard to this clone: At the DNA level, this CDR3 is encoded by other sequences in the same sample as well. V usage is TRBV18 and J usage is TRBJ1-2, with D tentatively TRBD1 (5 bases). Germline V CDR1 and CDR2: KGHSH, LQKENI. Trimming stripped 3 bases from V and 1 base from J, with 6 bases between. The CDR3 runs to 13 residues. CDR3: CASSPDSNYGYTF. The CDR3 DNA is TGTGCCAGCTCACCCGACAGTAACTATGGCTACACCTTC.

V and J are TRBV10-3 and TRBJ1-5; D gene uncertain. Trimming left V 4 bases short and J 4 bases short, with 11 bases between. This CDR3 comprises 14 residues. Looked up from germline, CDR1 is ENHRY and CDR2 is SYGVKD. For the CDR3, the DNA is TGTGCCATCAGTGCACAGCGAGGTAATCAGCCCCAGCATTTT. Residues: CAISAQRGNQPQHF.

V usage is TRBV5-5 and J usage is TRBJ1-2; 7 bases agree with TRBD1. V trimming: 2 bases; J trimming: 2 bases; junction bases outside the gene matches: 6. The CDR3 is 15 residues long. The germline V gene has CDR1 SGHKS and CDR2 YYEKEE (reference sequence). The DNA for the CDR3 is TGTGCCAGCAGCTTCGGGGACAGAGAGAACTATGGCTACACCTTC. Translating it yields CASSFGDRENYGYTF.

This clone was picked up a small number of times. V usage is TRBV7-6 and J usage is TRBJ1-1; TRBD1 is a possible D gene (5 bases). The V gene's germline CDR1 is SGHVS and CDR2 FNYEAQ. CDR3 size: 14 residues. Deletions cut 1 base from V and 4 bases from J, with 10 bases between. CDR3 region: CASSLERGGTEAFF. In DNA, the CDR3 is TGTGCCAGCAGCTTAGAGCGGGGGGGCACTGAAGCTTTCTTT.

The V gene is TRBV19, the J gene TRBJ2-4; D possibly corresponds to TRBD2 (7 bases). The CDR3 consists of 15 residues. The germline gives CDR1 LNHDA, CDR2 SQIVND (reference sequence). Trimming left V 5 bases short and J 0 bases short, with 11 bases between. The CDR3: CASSSGGLAKNIQYF. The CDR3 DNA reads TGTGCCAGTAGTTCGGGGGGCTTAGCCAAAAACATTCAGTACTTC.

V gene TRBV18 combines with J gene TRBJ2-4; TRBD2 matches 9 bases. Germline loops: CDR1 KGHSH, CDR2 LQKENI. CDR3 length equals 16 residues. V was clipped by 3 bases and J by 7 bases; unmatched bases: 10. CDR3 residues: CASSPGGTSSRNIQYF. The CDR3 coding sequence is TGTGCCAGCTCACCCGGAGGGACTAGCTCTAGGAACATTCAGTACTTC.

The CDR3 bases are TGCGCCAGCAGCCAAGAGGTCGGGAGGACTGAGCAGTTCTTC. Its translation is CASSQEVGRTEQFF. This chain joins TRBV4-1 and TRBJ2-1; 7 bases align to TRBD2. Trimming cost V 0 bases and J 9 bases; bases outside gene matches: 5. The CDR3 has 14 residues. Germline CDR1 reads MGHRA; CDR2 reads YSYEKL.

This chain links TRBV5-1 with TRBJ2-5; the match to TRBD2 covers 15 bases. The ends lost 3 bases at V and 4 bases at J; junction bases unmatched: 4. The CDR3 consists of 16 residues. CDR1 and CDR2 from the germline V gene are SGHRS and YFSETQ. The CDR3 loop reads CASSSRTSGGAETQYF. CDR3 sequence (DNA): TGCGCCAGCAGCTCCCGGACTAGCGGGGGGGCAGAGACCCAGTACTTC.

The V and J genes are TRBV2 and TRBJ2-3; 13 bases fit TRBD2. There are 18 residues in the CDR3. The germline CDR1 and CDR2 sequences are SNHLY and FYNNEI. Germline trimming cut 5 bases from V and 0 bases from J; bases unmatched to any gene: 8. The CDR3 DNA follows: TGTGCCAGCAGTATCCGGACTAGCGGGAGAACTAGCACAGATACGCAGTATTTT. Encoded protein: CASSIRTSGRTSTDTQYF.

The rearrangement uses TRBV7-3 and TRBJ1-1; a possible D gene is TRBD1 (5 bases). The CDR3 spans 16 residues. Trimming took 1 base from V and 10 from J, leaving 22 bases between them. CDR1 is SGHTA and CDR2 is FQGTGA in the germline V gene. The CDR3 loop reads CASSLKAGKMWLGAFF. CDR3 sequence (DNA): TGTGCCAGCAGCTTAAAGGCAGGGAAAATGTGGTTAGGAGCTTTCTTT.